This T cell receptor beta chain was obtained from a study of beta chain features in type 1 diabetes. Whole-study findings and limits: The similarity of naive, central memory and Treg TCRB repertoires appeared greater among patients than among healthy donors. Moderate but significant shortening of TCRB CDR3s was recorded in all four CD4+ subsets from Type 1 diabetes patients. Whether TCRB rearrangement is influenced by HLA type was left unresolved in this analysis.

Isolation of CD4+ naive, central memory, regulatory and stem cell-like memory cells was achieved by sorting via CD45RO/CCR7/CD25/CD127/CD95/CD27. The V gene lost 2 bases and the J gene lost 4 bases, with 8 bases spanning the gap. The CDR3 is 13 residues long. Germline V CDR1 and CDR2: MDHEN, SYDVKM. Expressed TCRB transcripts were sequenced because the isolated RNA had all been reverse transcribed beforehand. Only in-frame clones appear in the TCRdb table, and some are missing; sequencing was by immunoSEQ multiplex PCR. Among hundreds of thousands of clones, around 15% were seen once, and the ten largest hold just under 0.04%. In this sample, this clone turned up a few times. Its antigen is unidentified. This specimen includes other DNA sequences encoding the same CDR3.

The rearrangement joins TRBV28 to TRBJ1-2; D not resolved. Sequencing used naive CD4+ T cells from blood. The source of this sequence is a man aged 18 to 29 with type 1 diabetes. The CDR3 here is CASSLPVGYGYTF. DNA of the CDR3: TGTGCCAGCAGTTTACCGGTGGGCTATGGCTACACCTTC.